This is a list of T cell receptor beta chains from one sample in a study of graft-versus-host responses after intestinal transplantation. These receptors' targets are unknown. Measured with immunoSEQ multiplex PCR; TCRdb has only the in-frame clones, and not every one. Of about 110,000 clones in the sample, 85% to 95% are singletons; the top ten hold approximately 1%. The sequences come from unstimulated CD8+ T cells sorted from spleen or lymph node cells, collected before transplant. The receptor source for this set is a human donor who was the organ donor for an intestinal transplant. CDR3s include the opening cysteine and the closing phenylalanine or tryptophan. The order of the fields is V gene, clone size, J gene, D gene, CDR3 protein, CDR3 DNA. A D gene is named only where the DNA matches it firmly. Size tells how often a clone was seen (once, few, many) or the class of an expanded clone, and some rows leave it out.

TRBV7-9	.	TRBJ1-1	.	CASSLGGRTEAFF	TGTGCCAGCAGCTTAGGGGGGCGGACTGAAGCTTTCTTT
TRBV5-1	.	TRBJ2-1	.	CASSLYNEQFF	TGCGCCAGCAGCCTTTACAATGAGCAGTTCTTC
TRBV7-3	.	TRBJ2-1	.	CASSPGTVEQFF	TGTGCCAGCAGCCCAGGAACCGTTGAGCAGTTCTTC
TRBV6-5	.	TRBJ2-2	.	CAIRWGANTGELFF	TGTGCCATCCGGTGGGGTGCCAACACCGGGGAGCTGTTTTTT
TRBV6-1	.	TRBJ2-7	.	CASSEPASGEPNEQYF	TGTGCCAGCAGTGAACCCGCCTCGGGGGAACCGAACGAGCAGTACTTC
TRBV4-1	.	TRBJ2-1	TRBD2	CASSPGTSYEQFF	TGCGCCAGCAGCCCCGGGACTAGCTATGAGCAGTTCTTC
TRBV18	.	TRBJ2-5	TRBD2	CASRRGALQETQYF	TGTGCCAGCCGGCGGGGGGCCTTGCAAGAGACCCAGTACTTC
TRBV4-2	.	TRBJ2-7	.	CASSATRAYEQYF	TGTGCCAGCAGCGCTACTAGGGCCTACGAGCAGTACTTC
TRBV27	once	TRBJ2-6	.	CASSSGANVLTF	TGTGCCAGCAGTTCAGGGGCCAACGTCCTGACTTTC
TRBV5-5	.	TRBJ1-5	TRBD1	CASSPGTVLRNQPQHF	TGTGCCAGCAGCCCAGGGACAGTCCTGCGCAATCAGCCCCAGCATTTT
TRBV19	.	TRBJ1-1	.	CASSLAVGYTEAFF	TGTGCCAGTAGCCTTGCCGTGGGGTACACTGAAGCTTTCTTT
TRBV30	.	TRBJ2-3	.	CAWFRDGSTDTQYF	TGTGCCTGGTTCCGGGACGGCAGCACAGATACGCAGTATTTT
TRBV30	.	TRBJ2-7	TRBD2	CAWSLAGGPGEQYF	TGTGCCTGGTCTCTAGCGGGAGGGCCGGGCGAGCAGTACTTC
TRBV7-8	.	TRBJ2-2	.	CASSLKGIAELFF	TGTGCCAGCAGTTTAAAGGGGATAGCGGAGCTGTTTTTT
TRBV2	once	TRBJ2-1	.	CASRPWRAAREQFF	TGTGCCAGCAGGCCCTGGCGCGCCGCAAGGGAGCAGTTCTTC
TRBV28	.	TRBJ2-7	.	CASSPQGGYEQYF	TGTGCCAGCAGTCCACAGGGGGGGTACGAGCAGTACTTC
TRBV6-5	.	TRBJ2-7	TRBD1	CASSFRGRGYEQYF	TGTGCCAGCAGTTTCAGGGGGCGAGGCTACGAGCAGTACTTC
TRBV4-2	.	TRBJ2-3	TRBD2	CASSQGRESADTQYF	TGTGCCAGCAGCCAAGGGCGGGAGAGTGCAGATACGCAGTATTTT
TRBV10-3	.	TRBJ1-2	.	CAISETSETNYGYTF	TGTGCCATCAGTGAAACGTCCGAAACTAACTATGGCTACACCTTC
TRBV12-2	.	TRBJ1-2	.	CASRFTLTGWNYGYTF	TGTGCAAGTCGCTTCACCCTGACAGGATGGAACTATGGCTACACCTTC
TRBV2	.	TRBJ2-1	.	CASGPQGASPITQFF	TGTGCCAGCGGCCCCCAGGGAGCTAGCCCCATTACCCAGTTCTTC
TRBV12-5	.	TRBJ2-7	TRBD1	CASAPDRAYEQYF	TGTGCTAGTGCCCCGGACAGGGCCTACGAGCAGTACTTC
TRBV6-5	few	TRBJ1-5	.	CASSYRSNQPQHF	TGTGCCAGCAGTTATCGTAGCAATCAGCCCCAGCATTTT
TRBV5-6	.	TRBJ2-1	.	CASSRDFSYNEQFF	TGTGCCAGCAGCCGGGACTTCTCCTACAATGAGCAGTTCTTC
TRBV4-2	.	TRBJ2-3	TRBD2	CASSQEWIESSGIGTQYF	TGTGCCAGCAGCCAAGAGTGGATAGAGTCTAGCGGGATTGGTACGCAGTATTTT
TRBV2	.	TRBJ2-7	TRBD2	CASSETSDSSYEQYF	TGTGCCAGCAGTGAAACTAGCGACAGCTCCTACGAGCAGTACTTC
TRBV7-2	.	TRBJ2-5	.	CASSLEERAQETQYF	TGTGCCAGCAGCTTAGAGGAGCGGGCTCAAGAGACCCAGTACTTC
TRBV6-5	.	TRBJ2-7	.	CASSYGQANEQYF	TGTGCCAGCAGTTACGGGCAGGCGAACGAGCAGTACTTC
TRBV4-2	.	TRBJ2-7	TRBD2	CASSQGTSGGSYEQYF	TGTGCCAGCAGCCAAGGGACTAGCGGGGGTTCCTACGAGCAGTACTTC
TRBV5-1	once	TRBJ2-7	TRBD1	CASSLGDSSYEQYF	TGCGCCAGCAGCTTGGGGGACAGTTCCTACGAGCAGTACTTC
TRBV11-2	.	TRBJ2-7	.	CASSWGGDEQYF	TGTGCCAGCAGCTGGGGTGGGGACGAGCAGTACTTC
TRBV7-8	.	TRBJ2-6	.	CASSPTYGGAPGANVLTF	TGTGCCAGCAGTCCAACGTACGGCGGGGCCCCTGGGGCCAACGTCCTGACTTTC
TRBV7-2	.	TRBJ2-1	.	CASSGTYNEQFF	TGTGCCAGCAGCGGGACCTACAATGAGCAGTTCTTC
TRBV27	.	TRBJ2-7	.	CASRYQGSYEQYF	TGTGCCAGCAGATACCAGGGATCCTACGAGCAGTACTTC
TRBV7-8	.	TRBJ1-1	.	CAALMGVEAFF	TGTGCCGCCCTGATGGGGGTTGAAGCTTTCTTT
TRBV6-5	.	TRBJ1-1	TRBD1	CASSYGQGTEAFF	TGTGCCAGCAGTTACGGACAGGGCACTGAAGCTTTCTTT
TRBV19	.	TRBJ1-5	.	CASNPGVSNQPQHF	TGTGCCAGTAATCCAGGGGTGTCCAATCAGCCCCAGCATTTT
TRBV9	.	TRBJ2-1	.	CASSSPGNEQFF	TGTGCCAGCAGCTCCCCTGGCAATGAGCAGTTCTTC
TRBV5-1	once	TRBJ2-1	TRBD2	CASSLVAGGRNEQFF	TGCGCCAGCAGCTTGGTCGCGGGAGGACGGAATGAGCAGTTCTTC
TRBV7-9	.	TRBJ2-7	.	CASSLALGHFSYEQYF	TGTGCCAGCAGCTTAGCGCTAGGGCATTTCTCCTACGAGCAGTACTTC
TRBV27	.	TRBJ1-5	.	CASSTRTHNQPQHF	TGTGCCAGCAGTACCCGGACACACAATCAGCCCCAGCATTTT
TRBV5-6	.	TRBJ2-1	TRBD2	CASSLPSGGNEQFF	TGTGCCAGCAGCTTGCCTAGCGGTGGAAATGAGCAGTTCTTC
TRBV6-6	.	TRBJ1-2	.	CASSYSKGYGGYTF	TGTGCCAGCAGTTACTCGAAGGGGTATGGGGGCTACACCTTC
TRBV18	.	TRBJ2-7	TRBD1	CASSLSGQGAYEQYF	TGTGCCAGCTCACTTTCCGGACAGGGGGCCTACGAGCAGTACTTC
TRBV13	.	TRBJ2-1	.	CASSLAGANEQFF	TGTGCCAGCAGCTTAGCGGGGGCCAATGAGCAGTTCTTC
TRBV5-5	once	TRBJ2-1	TRBD2	CASSPFTSGTWDEQFF	TGTGCCAGCAGCCCGTTCACTAGCGGGACCTGGGATGAGCAGTTCTTC
TRBV6-5	.	TRBJ2-7	TRBD2	CASSYVLAGGLEQYF	TGTGCCAGCAGTTACGTCCTTGCGGGAGGGCTCGAGCAGTACTTC
TRBV5-1	.	TRBJ1-4	TRBD1	CASSLDRGFEKLFF	TGCGCCAGCAGCTTGGACAGGGGTTTTGAAAAACTGTTTTTT